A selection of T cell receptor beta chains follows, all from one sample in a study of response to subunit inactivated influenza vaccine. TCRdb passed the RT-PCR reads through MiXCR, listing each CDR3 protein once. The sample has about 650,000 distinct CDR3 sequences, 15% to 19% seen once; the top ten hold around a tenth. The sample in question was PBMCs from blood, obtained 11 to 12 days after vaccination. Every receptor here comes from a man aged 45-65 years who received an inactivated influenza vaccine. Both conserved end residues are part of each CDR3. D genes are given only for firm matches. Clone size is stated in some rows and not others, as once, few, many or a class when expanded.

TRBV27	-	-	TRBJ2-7	CASSLSWTVSYEQYF	TGTGCCAGCAGTTTATCCTGGACAGTTTCCTACGAGCAGTACTTC
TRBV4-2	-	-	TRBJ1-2	CASSQEQGTNYGYTF	TGTGCCAGCAGCCAAGAACAGGGCACTAACTATGGCTACACCTTC
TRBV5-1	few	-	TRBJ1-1	CASSSTDNTEAFF	TGCGCCAGCTCATCGACAGACAACACTGAAGCTTTCTTT
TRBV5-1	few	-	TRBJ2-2	CASSLGSTGGELFF	TGCGCCAGCAGCTTGGGTTCGACAGGCGGGGAGCTGTTTTTT
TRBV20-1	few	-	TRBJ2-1	CSATPSGGWIRNEQFF	TGCAGTGCTACCCCTTCTGGGGGGTGGATTCGTAATGAGCAGTTCTTC
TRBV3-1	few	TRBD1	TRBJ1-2	CASSQAGTGNGYTF	TGTGCCAGCAGCCAAGCCGGGACAGGGAACGGCTACACCTTC
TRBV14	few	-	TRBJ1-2	CASSQVTGSYGYTF	TGTGCCAGCAGCCAAGTTACCGGGAGCTATGGCTACACCTTC
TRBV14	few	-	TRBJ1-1	CASSRMRRTEAFF	TGTGCCAGCAGCCGTATGAGGCGGACTGAAGCTTTCTTT
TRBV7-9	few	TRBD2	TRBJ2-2	CASGTTSISPGELFF	TGTGCCAGCGGGACGACTAGCATTTCCCCCGGGGAGCTGTTTTTT
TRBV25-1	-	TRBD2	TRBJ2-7	CASSARTSGRGEQYF	TGTGCCAGCAGTGCTAGGACTAGCGGGAGAGGCGAGCAGTACTTC
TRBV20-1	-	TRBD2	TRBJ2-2	CSAGLSGRDTGELFF	TGCAGTGCTGGACTTAGCGGGAGGGATACCGGGGAGCTGTTTTTT
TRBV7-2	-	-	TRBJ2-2	CASSLGRGSGELFF	TGTGCCAGCAGCTTAGGTCGGGGGTCTGGGGAGCTGTTTTTT
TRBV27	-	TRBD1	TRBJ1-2	CASSLKGTGYGYTF	TGTGCCAGCAGTTTAAAGGGGACAGGGTATGGCTACACCTTC
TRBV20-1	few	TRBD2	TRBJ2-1	CSAREPQREFNEQFF	TGCAGTGCTAGAGAACCCCAGCGGGAGTTCAATGAGCAGTTCTTC
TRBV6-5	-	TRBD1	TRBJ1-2	CASSYGGQGEYGYTF	TGTGCCAGCAGTTACGGGGGACAGGGTGAATATGGCTACACCTTC